Following are 26 T cell receptor beta chains from one sample sequenced in a study of blood T cell repertoires in COVID-19. Sequencing used immunoSEQ multiplex PCR; TCRdb keeps in-frame clones, though not all of them. The sample includes about 200,000 clones, approximately 81% of them seen just once. Material for sequencing was peripheral blood. The receptors shown here come from a woman of 80 years or more with acute or convalescent COVID-19.

A single count supports this clone. V is TRBV6-5 and J is TRBJ1-3; 7 bases are a match to TRBD1. Looked up from germline, CDR1 is MNHEY and CDR2 is SVGAGI. Losses at the gene ends were 6 bases for V and 1 base for J; bases not matched to a gene: 0. This CDR3 has 13 residues. The CDR3 loop is CASSRGSGNTIYF. DNA for the CDR3: TGTGCCAGCAGCAGGGGGTCTGGAAACACCATATATTTT.

This clone has just a few counts. This chain links TRBV29-1 with TRBJ2-1; tentative D call: TRBD2 (7 bases). V was clipped by 3 bases and J by 4 bases, with 16 bases between them. The CDR3 consists of 15 residues. Germline V gene lookup returns CDR1 SQVTM and CDR2 ANQGSEA. CDR3 protein: CSVDGGRGRYNEQFF. The CDR3 DNA reads TGCAGCGTTGACGGGGGGCGGGGGCGATACAATGAGCAGTTCTTC.

This clone came up a few times. The rearrangement uses TRBV2 and TRBJ2-2, with D unclear. V lost 4 bases, J lost 0 bases, and 9 bases lay in between. Germline V gene data show CDR1 as SNHLY and CDR2 as FYNNEI. CDR3 length equals 15 residues. Here the CDR3 reads CASSASGANTGELFF. The DNA for the CDR3 is TGTGCCAGCAGTGCGTCAGGCGCGAACACCGGGGAGCTGTTTTTT.

V usage is TRBV3-1 (or the pseudogene TRBV3-2) and J usage is TRBJ1-5; unclear D gene. Germline assignment: CDR1 LGHDT and CDR2 YNNKEL (reference sequence). Trimming left V 0 bases short and J 9 bases short, with 9 bases between. The CDR3 spans 13 residues. As DNA, the CDR3 is TGTGCCAGCAGCCAAGACCCCTCGGGGCCCCAGCATTTT. Translating it yields CASSQDPSGPQHF.

This rearrangement joins TRBV19 to TRBJ2-5, with TRBD1 matching over 7 bases. V shed 2 bases and J 1 base; nucleotides not matched to a gene: 7. Germline CDR1 is LNHDA and CDR2 is SQIVND (reference sequence). The CDR3 is 16 amino acids. CDR3 DNA sequence: TGTGCCAGTAGTATAACGGCCGCAGGGGGCCAAGAGACCCAGTACTTC. Residues: CASSITAAGGQETQYF. Full variable domain (outside the CDR3, taken from reference TRBV19 and TRBJ2-5): DGGITQSPKYLFRKEGQNVTLSCEQNLNHDAMYWYRQDPGQGLRLIYYSQIVNDFQKGDIAEGYSVSREKKESFPLTVTSAQKNPTAFYLCASSITAAGGQETQYFGPGTRLLVL.

This clone appeared a few times. For the CDR3, the DNA is TGCAGCGTTCTGCGGGAGGCGGATACGCAGTATTTT. Its translation: CSVLREADTQYF. The chain carries TRBV29-1 and TRBJ2-3, with TRBD2 matching 8 bases. The trim removed 5 bases at V and 6 bases at J, leaving 4 bases unmatched. CDR3 length: 12 residues. CDR1 and CDR2 (germline): SQVTM, ANQGSEA.

As regards this clone: An end of the junction differs from the germline gene, which may be a read error. This sequence joins TRBV29-1 and TRBJ2-5; 9 bases line up with TRBD2. The length of the CDR3 is 15 residues. From germline, CDR1 is SQVTM and CDR2 ANQGSEA. CDR3 amino acids: CSVEEGLAGKETQYF. The CDR3 DNA reads TGCAGCGTCGAAGAGGGACTAGCTGGGAAAGAGACCCAGTACTTC.

This chain uses TRBV3-1 (or the pseudogene TRBV3-2) with TRBJ1-5, with 11 bases fitting TRBD1. The CDR3 spans 16 residues. The V and J ends lost 5 bases and 4 bases, in that order; junction bases with no gene match: 7. CDR1 LGHDT and CDR2 YNNKEL come from the germline V gene (reference sequence). The CDR3 coding sequence is TGTGCCAGCAGCTACAGTGGGACAGGGGGGAATCAGCCCCAGCATTTT. Translated: CASSYSGTGGNQPQHF.

V is TRBV3-1 (or the pseudogene TRBV3-2) and J is TRBJ1-1; TRBD1 matches at 10 bases. Trimming at V came to 8 bases and at J to 5 bases, leaving 2 bases not matched to a gene. The V gene's germline CDR1 is LGHDT and CDR2 YNNKEL (reference sequence). The CDR3 extends over 12 amino acids. CDR3 bases: TGTGCCAGCGAGGGACAGGGGACTGAAGCTTTCTTT. Translation: CASEGQGTEAFF.

The chain carries TRBV6-5 and TRBJ1-2; a weak D match, TRBD1 (5 bases). Trimming stripped 2 bases from V and 7 bases from J, with 11 bases between. The CDR3 consists of 13 residues. CDR1 and CDR2 from the germline V gene are MNHEY and SVGAGI. CDR3 bases: TGTGCCAGCAGTTACGAACAGGTCCGTGGCTACACCTTC. Its translation: CASSYEQVRGYTF.

V usage is TRBV15 and J usage is TRBJ1-1, with D possibly matching TRBD1 (5 bases). The CDR3 spans 15 residues. The V end lost 0 bases, the J end lost 10 bases, and 18 bases lay between the germline ends. Per germline, CDR1 LNHNV and CDR2 YYDKDF (reference sequence). CDR3 bases: TGTGCCACCAGCAGAGATAGTATCTGGGAGGGGAGAGCTTTCTTT. This sequence encodes CATSRDSIWEGRAFF.

The rearrangement links TRBV10-3 to TRBJ1-1; possible D gene TRBD1, 5 bases. Germline assignment: CDR1 ENHRY and CDR2 SYGVKD. The CDR3 loop spans 15 amino acids. The germline V and J ends were trimmed by 8 bases and 4 bases, with 20 bases remaining between them. CDR3: CAIFGGLGLSTEAFF. The DNA of the CDR3 is TGTGCCATCTTCGGAGGGCTGGGGCTGAGCACTGAAGCTTTCTTT.

This clone showed up just once. The gene calls are TRBV14 and TRBJ2-1; 7 bases are shared with TRBD1. Looked up from germline, CDR1 is SGHDN and CDR2 is FVKESK. Trimming cost V 2 bases and J 7 bases; bases outside gene matches: 11. The CDR3 spans 16 residues. In DNA, the CDR3 is TGTGCCAGCAGCCAAAAACCAGGGGGTGATAAGAATGAGCAGTTCTTC. It codes for CASSQKPGGDKNEQFF. Full variable domain (remainder filled in from reference TRBV14 and TRBJ2-1): EAGVTQFPSHSVIEKGQTVTLRCDPISGHDNLYWYRRVMGKEIKFLLHFVKESKQDESGMPNNRFLAERTGGTYSTLKVQPAELEDSGVYFCASSQKPGGDKNEQFFGPGTRLTVL.

V and J are TRBV11-2 and TRBJ1-1; D unresolved. With 1 base removed from V and 12 bases from J, the gap between germline ends came to 9 bases. The CDR3 runs to 11 residues. CDR1 SGHAT and CDR2 FQNNGV come from the germline V gene. CDR3: CASSLGTRTFF. The CDR3 nucleotides read TGTGCCAGCAGCTTAGGAACCAGGACTTTCTTT.

This clone has just one count. This chain connects TRBV19 to TRBJ2-5; the match to TRBD2 covers 7 bases. This CDR3 comprises 13 residues. The ends lost 6 bases at V and 5 bases at J; junction bases unmatched: 6. The germline CDR1 and CDR2 sequences are LNHDA and SQIVND (reference sequence). The CDR3 reads CASSGGRRETQYF. The CDR3 DNA follows: TGTGCCAGTAGCGGCGGGAGAAGGGAGACCCAGTACTTC.

Worth noting for this clone: The conserved phenylalanine or tryptophan normally closing the CDR3 is absent here, so this likely arose from a read error. The DNA is left out, because the CDR3 cannot be placed on it with certainty; the CDR3 is given as TCRdb lists it. The J gene is TRBJ1-3, the V gene TRBV5-4; the table's D call of TRBD1 was not tested on the DNA. Germline CDR1 SGHNT, CDR2 YYREEE (reference sequence). The CDR3 adds up to 12 amino acids, both ends counted. CDR3 in amino acids: CASSSGTGYMDR.

The chain links TRBV28 to TRBJ2-7; D is perhaps TRBD1 (7 bases). V was trimmed by 4 bases and J by 6 bases, leaving 34 bases between them. The germline V gene encodes CDR1 MDHEN and CDR2 SYDVKM. This CDR3 spans 20 amino acids. The CDR3 bases are TGTGCCAGCAGTTCTTACCTCGGAAAGAACTCCGGGACAGCCGGGGGCGAGCAGTACTTC. It encodes CASSSYLGKNSGTAGGEQYF.

The V and J genes are TRBV6-1 and TRBJ1-5; D remains ambiguous. Germline-derived CDR1 and CDR2 are MNHNS and SASEGT. Trimming cost V 2 bases and J 4 bases, with 9 bases left between them. CDR3 length equals 14 residues. The CDR3 loop reads CASSERTANQPQHF. DNA of the CDR3: TGTGCCAGCAGTGAAAGAACAGCTAATCAGCCCCAGCATTTT.

The chain joins TRBV3-1 (or the pseudogene TRBV3-2) to TRBJ2-3; 7 bases line up with TRBD2. Germline CDR1 reads LGHDT; CDR2 reads YNNKEL (reference sequence). CDR3 length equals 14 residues. V lost 7 bases and J lost 6; bases outside the gene matches: 10. CDR3 nucleotide sequence: TGTGCCAGCACCCGTCGTGCGGGAGAGGATACGCAGTATTTT. Its translation: CASTRRAGEDTQYF.

The chain links TRBV6-2 or TRBV6-3 to TRBJ1-2; TRBD1 matches at 9 bases. Germline V gene lookup returns CDR1 MNHEY and CDR2 SVGEGT. The junction had 10 bases not matched to a gene; V was cut back by 2 bases and J by 6 bases. The CDR3 length is 16 residues. The CDR3 reads CASSYPPARTGDGYTF. The CDR3 bases are TGTGCCAGCAGTTACCCACCTGCCCGGACAGGGGATGGCTACACCTTC.

This chain uses TRBV19 with TRBJ2-1; 7 bases are shared with TRBD2. Germline lookup yields CDR1 LNHDA and CDR2 SQIVND (reference sequence). The CDR3 sequence is 14 residues long. V lost 7 bases, J lost 4 bases, and 7 bases stayed unmatched. CDR3 sequence reads: CASNAGDYYNEQFF. DNA for the CDR3: TGTGCCAGTAACGCGGGAGACTATTACAATGAGCAGTTCTTC.

The rearrangement joins TRBV5-1 to TRBJ2-1, with unresolved D. The V end was cut by 6 bases, the J end by 0 bases, with 13 bases between. The length of the CDR3 is 15 residues. Germline lookup yields CDR1 SGHRS and CDR2 YFSETQ. The CDR3 loop reads CASKWASSSYNEQFF. CDR3 DNA sequence: TGCGCCAGCAAATGGGCGTCTTCCTCCTACAATGAGCAGTTCTTC.

This clone was detected a few times. The genes are TRBV7-9 and TRBJ1-3; tentative D call: TRBD1 (5 bases). The germline gives CDR1 SEHNR, CDR2 FQNEAQ (reference sequence). Deletions cut 1 base from V and 5 bases from J, with 15 bases between. This CDR3 is built from 16 residues. The CDR3 protein is CASSLDAGRARNTIYF. The CDR3 coding sequence is TGTGCCAGCAGCTTAGACGCTGGCAGGGCTAGAAACACCATATATTTT. The full variable domain, rest sourced from reference TRBV7-9 and TRBJ1-3, is DTGVSQNPRHKITKRGQNVTFRCDPISEHNRLYWYRQTLGQGPEFLTYFQNEAQLEKSRLLSDRFSAERPKGSFSTLEIQRTEQGDSAMYLCASSLDAGRARNTIYFGEGSWLTVV.

This chain uses TRBV6-6 with TRBJ1-3; 10 bases are shared with TRBD1. The J segment lost 5 bases and the V segment lost 5 bases, leaving 3 bases of the junction unmatched. The CDR3 loop spans 14 amino acids. CDR1 is MNHNY and CDR2 is SVGAGI in the germline V gene (reference sequence). CDR3 DNA: TGTGCCAGCAGTGAGACAGGGGGCCGAAACACCATATATTTT. Its protein is CASSETGGRNTIYF.

This clone was observed once. The CDR3 region has the DNA TGCAGTGCTAGTTTCGGCCAGGGGGCCCTTGGCTACACCTTC. This codes for CSASFGQGALGYTF. The chain recombines TRBV20-1 with TRBJ1-2, with 8 bases identical to TRBD1. V lost 3 bases to trimming and J lost 7 bases; unmatched junction nucleotides: 10. In germline, CDR1 is DFQATT, CDR2 SNEGSKA (reference sequence). The CDR3 is made up of 14 amino acids.

The chain recombines TRBV19 with TRBJ1-2; unclear D gene. Trimming took 5 bases from V and 5 from J, leaving 12 bases between them. This CDR3 has 13 amino acids. Per germline, CDR1 LNHDA and CDR2 SQIVND (reference sequence). The CDR3 region is CASSPNGDYGYTF. CDR3 nucleotide sequence: TGTGCCAGTAGTCCAAACGGAGATTATGGCTACACCTTC.